This T cell receptor (beta chain) comes out of a study of beta chain features in type 1 diabetes. General study findings and limits: Here, the possible influence of HLA type (on TCRB rearrangement) remained unresolved. Sampled from patients, naive, central memory and Treg TCRB repertoires appeared more similar than those sampled from healthy donors. Among patients with Type 1 diabetes, TCRB CDR3s were moderately but significantly shorter in every one of the four CD4+ subsets. Whatever favoring of shorter templates PCR might show would apply equally to patients and controls.

Turning to this clone: The antigen is unknown.

V was pared by 8 bases and J by 6 bases, with 13 bases between. Germline V gives CDR1 LNHDA, CDR2 SQIVND (reference sequence). This CDR3 spans 12 amino acids. The entirety of the isolated RNA underwent reverse transcription, so expressed TCRB transcripts were sequenced. Method: immunoSEQ multiplex PCR; TCRdb's copy keeps in-frame clones and lacks some. The sample lists almost 350,000 clones, approximately 9.7% seen once, with about 1% in the top ten. The chain carries TRBV19 and TRBJ2-5, with D tentatively TRBD1 (5 bases). The receptor was derived from a man aged 30 to 45 with type 1 diabetes. Sequences were obtained from central memory CD4+ T cells from blood. CDR3 DNA sequence: TGTGCCAGTGCACAGCAGGGCCAGACCCAGTACTTC. Its protein product is CASAQQGQTQYF.